The 13 T cell receptor beta chains reported below all come from one sample, sequenced in a study of neurological immune-mediated disorders. TCRdb re-derived calls from the 5' RACE reads in MiXCR, one entry per CDR3 protein. The table records some 14,000 distinct CDR3 sequences, about 10% of them present only once. The sequenced material came from PBMCs. These receptors all come from a woman between 40 and 50 years old in good health.

This clonotype rates as medium-sized. The chain has TRBV6-4 and TRBJ1-1; D might be TRBD1 (5 bases). The ends were cut back, 0 bases at V and 8 bases at J, with 10 bases in the middle. Germline assignment: CDR1 MRHNA and CDR2 SNTAGT. This CDR3 spans 13 amino acids. CDR3 DNA: TGTGCCAGCAGTGACTCCCCCCAGGGAGAAGCTTTCTTT. Protein: CASSDSPQGEAFF.

This clonotype came up many times. The rearrangement joins TRBV25-1 to TRBJ2-1, with 8 bases that match TRBD1. The CDR3 is 15 amino acids. The V gene end was trimmed by 10 bases and the J gene end by 5 bases; junction bases not matched to a gene: 13. Per germline, CDR1 MGHDK and CDR2 SYGVNS. Here the CDR3 DNA reads TGTGCCACCCAGACGACCAGGGGGCAACACAATGAGCAGTTCTTC. Protein: CATQTTRGQHNEQFF.

This clonotype has only a few counts. In DNA, the CDR3 is TGTGCCAGCAGCTTAGGGACCCACAATGAGCAGTTCTTC. Amino acid sequence: CASSLGTHNEQFF. The rearrangement uses TRBV7-9 and TRBJ2-1; the D is unclear. This CDR3 is built from 13 residues. V gave up 1 base and J gave up 5 bases, with 6 bases separating them. Germline V lookup: CDR1 SEHNR, CDR2 FQNEAQ (reference sequence).

In this sample, this clonotype turned up many times. This chain uses TRBV12-3 or TRBV12-4 with TRBJ1-2; D uncertain. Trimming removed 8 bases from V and 8 bases from J, with 15 bases in between. The CDR3 covers 12 residues. The CDR3 loop reads CASAAENLGYTF. In DNA form, the CDR3 reads TGTGCCAGCGCAGCCGAAAATTTGGGCTACACCTTC.

By sample fraction, this clonotype is medium-sized (0.01 to 0.1%). The gene calls are TRBV5-6 and TRBJ1-2; D is undetermined. Trimming cost V 1 base and J 6 bases, with 10 bases left between them. In germline, CDR1 is SGHDT, CDR2 YYEEEE. CDR3 length: 13 residues. Here the CDR3 DNA reads TGTGCCAGCAGCTTGTTGGATGGTGATGGCTACACCTTC. Translating it yields CASSLLDGDGYTF.

This clonotype has at least ten counts. The rearrangement uses TRBV5-1 and TRBJ1-6; a weak D match, TRBD1 (5 bases). CDR3 length: 15 amino acids. Germline-derived CDR1 and CDR2 are SGHRS and YFSETQ. Deletions cut 1 base from V and 6 bases from J, with 11 bases between. The CDR3 DNA sequence: TGCGCCAGCAGCTTGAAGGGACCGCCTAATTCACCCCTCCACTTT. Translation: CASSLKGPPNSPLHF.

This clonotype was seen repeatedly, ten times or more. The V and J genes are TRBV7-2 and TRBJ2-5; D uncertain. Germline values: CDR1 SGHTA, CDR2 FQGNSA. V lost 2 bases and J lost 1, with 8 bases in between. The CDR3 loop spans 14 amino acids. The CDR3 sequence is CASSLIRRQETQYF. The CDR3 DNA reads TGTGCCAGCAGCTTAATCAGACGCCAAGAGACCCAGTACTTC.

This clonotype was counted many times. The chain couples TRBV11-2 to TRBJ2-7; 9 bases align to TRBD1. CDR1 is SGHAT, CDR2 FQNNGV, per germline. The CDR3 is 14 amino acids. V lost 1 base, J lost 5 bases, and 3 bases stayed unmatched. This CDR3 reads CASSLAQGAHEQYF. In nucleotides, the CDR3 is TGTGCCAGCAGCTTAGCACAGGGGGCCCACGAGCAGTACTTC. The variable domain in full, with the rest retrieved from reference TRBV11-2 and TRBJ2-7, is EAGVAQSPRYKIIEKRQSVAFWCNPISGHATLYWYQQILGQGPKLLIQFQNNGVVDDSQLPKDRFSAERLKGVDSTLKIQPAKLEDSAVYLCASSLAQGAHEQYFGPGTRLTVT.

This clonotype was recorded many times. The chain combines TRBV12-3 or TRBV12-4 with TRBJ2-1; no firm D call. The CDR3 is 15 residues long. V lost 2 bases, J lost 0 bases, and 8 bases lay in between. CDR3 DNA: TGTGCCAGCAGTTTAACGGGCAGCTCCTACAATGAGCAGTTCTTC. Translating gives CASSLTGSSYNEQFF.

This clonotype was seen ten or more times. The rearrangement uses TRBV27 and TRBJ1-6, with D perhaps TRBD1 (6 bases). CDR1 is MNHEY, CDR2 SMNVEV, per germline (reference sequence). The length of the CDR3 is 15 residues. V shed 5 bases and J shed 7 bases, with 15 bases lying between them. CDR3 in amino acids: CASSIRDNGNSPLHF. CDR3 in DNA: TGTGCCAGCAGTATCCGGGACAACGGCAATTCACCCCTCCACTTT.

This clonotype is medium-sized. The chain is built from TRBV29-1 and TRBJ2-3; 8 bases fit TRBD2. The CDR3 runs to 15 residues. V shed 0 bases and J 4 bases; nucleotides not matched to a gene: 6. From germline, CDR1 is SQVTM and CDR2 ANQGSEA. In DNA, the CDR3 is TGCAGCGTTGAAGAACCGGGACTAGTCTCAGATACGCAGTATTTT. Protein: CSVEEPGLVSDTQYF.

This clonotype was detected many times. The rearrangement links TRBV5-1 to TRBJ2-2, with D perhaps assigned TRBD1 or TRBD2 (5 bases each). CDR1 SGHRS and CDR2 YFSETQ come from the germline V gene. V gave up 4 bases and J gave up 2 bases, with 18 bases separating them. This CDR3 is 17 amino acids long. Here the CDR3 DNA reads TGCGCCAGCAGCCCAGCCGCCGGGACCAAAAACACCGGGGAGCTGTTTTTT. Encoded protein: CASSPAAGTKNTGELFF.

This clonotype was recorded many times. This rearrangement joins TRBV11-2 to TRBJ2-5; 9 bases are a match to TRBD1. This CDR3 has 16 residues. Germline V gene lookup returns CDR1 SGHAT and CDR2 FQNNGV. After removal of 1 base from V and 3 bases from J, the junction contained 6 bases not matched to a gene. The CDR3 is CASSLGWGQGEETQYF. The CDR3, as DNA: TGTGCCAGCAGCTTAGGATGGGGACAGGGTGAAGAGACCCAGTACTTC.